This T cell receptor (beta chain) was sequenced for a study of CD8 T cells in ankylosing spondylitis. Regarding this clonotype: The antigen is not known.

General study findings and limits: Seemingly distinctive of ankylosing spondylitis blood was a TCR beta motif formed by eight highly homologous variants. Enrichment of disease-linked clones was reportedly significant in matched ankylosing spondylitis synovial fluid. A number of the motif variants had already been described in reactive arthritis synovial fluid and blood.

This CDR3 contains 11 residues. V was pared by 7 bases and J by 5 bases, with 9 bases between. Germline CDR1 is SQVTM and CDR2 is ANQGSEA. Each TCR beta library was made by quantitative 5'-RACE that incorporated molecular barcodes. TCRdb recomputed calls from the 5' RACE reads with MiXCR, one row per CDR3 protein. The sample shows 150,000 to 200,000 distinct CDR3 sequences, approximately 10% of them seen only once. Sequencing was done on a sample of blood, either unsorted or a sorted T cell fraction (not recorded which). This chain uses TRBV29-1 with TRBJ2-1; no reliable D call. This clonotype originated in a male donor with ankylosing spondylitis or in good health (not recorded which). This CDR3 reads CSAARDNEQFF. The CDR3 coding sequence is TGCAGCGCCGCAAGGGACAATGAGCAGTTCTTC.